What follows are 26 T cell receptor beta chains derived from one specimen sequenced in a study of cytomegalovirus exposure and HLA in healthy donors. Amplification used 60 Vbeta primers and 13 Jbeta primers. Profiling relied on immunoSEQ multiplex PCR, and the TCRdb table lists in-frame clones only, not all of them. In the table there are about 190,000 clones, approximately 88% of which are singletons. The sample taken for sequencing was PBMCs. The receptors were sampled from a woman aged 45-59 years in good health and CMV-seropositive.

The V and J genes are TRBV5-4 and TRBJ2-2; 13 bases line up with TRBD2. Germline V gives CDR1 SGHNT, CDR2 YYREEE (reference sequence). The ends lost 0 bases at V and 6 bases at J; junction bases unmatched: 8. The CDR3 totals 18 residues. Written as DNA, the CDR3 is TGTGCCAGCAGCTTGGTCACTAGCGGGGGGGGTCGGGCCGGGGAGCTGTTTTTT. Amino acid sequence: CASSLVTSGGGRAGELFF.

The chain is built from TRBV19 and TRBJ2-7; 9 nucleotides match TRBD1. Germline V gene sequence: CDR1 LNHDA, CDR2 SQIVND (reference sequence). This CDR3 comprises 13 residues. V dropped 6 bases and J dropped 6; count of bases not matched to a gene: 6. The CDR3 sequence: CASSPDRGSEQYF. In DNA form, the CDR3 reads TGTGCCAGTAGCCCGGACAGGGGTTCCGAGCAGTACTTC.

The chain has TRBV28 and TRBJ2-1; a possible D gene is TRBD2 (5 bases). The germline CDR1 and CDR2 sequences are MDHEN and SYDVKM. The CDR3 runs 13 residues. The V end was cut by 6 bases, the J end by 2 bases, with 8 bases between. CDR3 region: CASSRGTYNEQFF. CDR3 nucleotides: TGTGCCAGCAGCCGAGGGACCTACAATGAGCAGTTCTTC.

The V call is TRBV7-3, the J call TRBJ2-7; 9 bases align to TRBD2. The germline V gene has CDR1 SGHTA and CDR2 FQGTGA. Trimming at V came to 1 base and at J to 0 bases, leaving 7 bases not matched to a gene. The CDR3 loop spans 17 amino acids. As DNA, the CDR3 is TGTGCCAGCAGCTTAAATGGCGGGGGGGGAGTCTCCTACGAGCAGTACTTC. Translating gives CASSLNGGGGVSYEQYF. Variable domain in full (rest from reference TRBV7-3 and TRBJ2-7): GAGVSQTPSNKVTEKGKYVELRCDPISGHTALYWYRQSLGQGPEFLIYFQGTGAADDSGLPNDRFFAVRPEGSVSTLKIQRTERGDSAVYLCASSLNGGGGVSYEQYFGPGTRLTVT.

The chain recombines TRBV2 with TRBJ1-2; 7 positions match TRBD1. Unmatched junction bases numbered 14, after V lost 5 bases and J lost 8 bases. The germline CDR1 and CDR2 sequences are SNHLY and FYNNEI. This CDR3 region has 15 residues. The CDR3 reads CASSQRSGQGGGYTF. CDR3 sequence (DNA): TGTGCCAGCAGTCAACGATCGGGGCAGGGGGGAGGCTACACCTTC.

The V call is TRBV19, the J call TRBJ1-6, with 9 bases fitting TRBD1. From germline, CDR1 is LNHDA and CDR2 SQIVND (reference sequence). J lost 7 bases, V lost 1 base, and 17 bases had no gene match. The CDR3 has 20 residues. The CDR3 protein is CASSIGPRQGGFGRNSPLHF. As DNA, the CDR3 is TGTGCCAGTAGTATAGGGCCGCGACAGGGGGGCTTCGGCCGAAATTCACCCCTCCACTTT.

V gene TRBV9 combines with J gene TRBJ1-2; D call uncertain. This CDR3 region has 15 residues. V was cut by 0 bases and J by 8 bases, with 17 bases left in between. CDR1 SGDLS and CDR2 YYNGEE come from the germline V gene. CDR3 residues: CASSVASHALAGYTF. The CDR3 DNA reads as TGTGCCAGCAGCGTAGCGTCCCACGCCCTGGCCGGCTACACCTTC.

CDR3 coding DNA: TGTGCCAGCAGCCCGCGAGATCAGACTAGCGGGGGGAACGCAGATACGCAGTATTTT. Protein sequence: CASSPRDQTSGGNADTQYF. The chain is built from TRBV7-9 and TRBJ2-3, with TRBD2 matching over 13 bases. Germline CDR1 and CDR2: SEHNR and FQNEAQ (reference sequence). With 5 bases clipped from V and 4 bases from J, the junction kept 15 bases outside the gene matches. This CDR3 has 19 amino acids.

CDR3 region: CASSSPSGEQYF. CDR3 DNA sequence: TGTGCCAGCAGTTCCCCGTCGGGCGAGCAGTACTTC. This chain connects TRBV9 to TRBJ2-7, with no clear D. This CDR3 region has 12 residues. The germline V gene encodes CDR1 SGDLS and CDR2 YYNGEE. Trimming left V 5 bases short and J 6 bases short, with 12 bases between.

The chain carries TRBV6-6 and TRBJ2-2; D may be TRBD2 (5 bases). Germline V gene data show CDR1 as MNHNY and CDR2 as SVGAGI (reference sequence). The V gene lost 7 bases and the J gene lost 0 bases, with 9 bases spanning the gap. The CDR3 length is 14 residues. The DNA of the CDR3 is TGTGCCAGCAAAGGTAGCGCGAACACCGGGGAGCTGTTTTTT. This codes for CASKGSANTGELFF.

The chain is built from TRBV19 and TRBJ1-3; possibly TRBD1 for D (6 bases). The CDR3 contains 17 residues. Germline lookup yields CDR1 LNHDA and CDR2 SQIVND (reference sequence). V gave up 1 base and J gave up 1 base, with 14 bases separating them. The CDR3 DNA reads as TGTGCCAGTAGTATAGTCCCCGCCGGGACATCTGGAAACACCATATATTTT. This encodes CASSIVPAGTSGNTIYF. The variable domain in full, with the rest retrieved from reference TRBV19 and TRBJ1-3, is DGGITQSPKYLFRKEGQNVTLSCEQNLNHDAMYWYRQDPGQGLRLIYYSQIVNDFQKGDIAEGYSVSREKKESFPLTVTSAQKNPTAFYLCASSIVPAGTSGNTIYFGEGSWLTVV.

The chain links TRBV6-6 to TRBJ1-5; a possible D gene is TRBD1 (5 bases). V lost 5 bases and J lost 6, with 14 bases in between. The CDR3 spans 14 residues. CDR1 MNHNY and CDR2 SVGAGI come from the germline V gene (reference sequence). CDR3 sequence (DNA): TGTGCCAGCAGTCTCCGACAGTCCAGTCAGCCCCAGCATTTT. Protein sequence: CASSLRQSSQPQHF.

This chain links TRBV5-6 with TRBJ1-2; TRBD1 matches at 10 bases. This CDR3 has 16 amino acids. The germline CDR1 and CDR2 sequences are SGHDT and YYEEEE. Germline trimming cut 6 bases from V and 1 base from J; bases unmatched to any gene: 9. The CDR3 sequence is CASTTIGTGVNYGYTF. For the CDR3, the DNA is TGTGCCAGCACCACGATTGGGACAGGGGTTAACTATGGCTACACCTTC.

This clone was found once. This chain joins TRBV6-5 and TRBJ2-5; maybe TRBD2 (7 bases). The CDR3 is 15 amino acids. Per the germline V gene, CDR1 is MNHEY and CDR2 is SVGAGI. Trimming shortened V by 6 bases and J by 2 bases, and 16 bases separated the two germline ends. The CDR3 DNA reads as TGTGCCAGCAGAACGGCGGGGGCCGGTCAAGAGACCCAGTACTTC. Protein sequence: CASRTAGAGQETQYF.

V usage is TRBV19 and J usage is TRBJ1-2; 8 bases fit TRBD1. J lost 4 bases, V lost 3 bases, and 4 bases had no gene match. Germline CDR1 LNHDA, CDR2 SQIVND (reference sequence). The CDR3 consists of 14 residues. This CDR3 is CASSMGQGAYGYTF. The CDR3 DNA reads TGTGCCAGTAGTATGGGGCAGGGGGCCTATGGCTACACCTTC.

This clone has a single count. The V and J genes are TRBV2 and TRBJ1-2, with D maybe TRBD1 (5 bases). Germline V lookup: CDR1 SNHLY, CDR2 FYNNEI. Deletions cut 6 bases from V and 12 bases from J, with 11 bases between. The CDR3 covers 10 residues. As DNA, the CDR3 is TGTGCCAGCAGAGAGTCGACAGACACCTTC. Amino acids: CASRESTDTF.

J is TRBJ1-3 and V is TRBV6-1; 7 positions match TRBD1. CDR1 MNHNS and CDR2 SASEGT come from the germline V gene. V shed 11 bases, J shed 0 bases, and the junction held 7 bases outside the gene matches. The CDR3 covers 14 residues. The CDR3 here is CAYSGQSSGNTIYF. The DNA for the CDR3 is TGTGCCTATTCGGGACAGAGCTCTGGAAACACCATATATTTT.

The chain joins TRBV9 to TRBJ2-2; D might be TRBD2 (5 bases). The CDR3 runs to 14 residues. CDR1 is SGDLS and CDR2 is YYNGEE in the germline V gene. V was pared by 2 bases and J by 3 bases, with 8 bases between. DNA of the CDR3: TGTGCCAGCAGCGTGGACTCATACACCGGGGAGCTGTTTTTT. Its protein product is CASSVDSYTGELFF.

The chain employs TRBV7-2 and TRBJ2-2; 8 bases agree with TRBD1. Germline V gene data show CDR1 as SGHTA and CDR2 as FQGNSA. V dropped 5 bases and J dropped 5; count of bases not matched to a gene: 13. The CDR3 is made up of 17 amino acids. The CDR3 loop is CASSPYYGQGATGELFF. DNA of the CDR3: TGTGCCAGCAGCCCCTATTATGGGCAGGGGGCGACCGGGGAGCTGTTTTTT.

The chain has TRBV27 and TRBJ2-2; 13 bases fit TRBD2. Germline loops: CDR1 MNHEY, CDR2 SMNVEV (reference sequence). The CDR3 sequence is 15 residues long. Unmatched junction bases numbered 5, after V lost 8 bases and J lost 5 bases. The CDR3 is CASGLAGVPTGELFF. CDR3 coding DNA: TGTGCCAGCGGACTAGCGGGGGTCCCTACCGGGGAGCTGTTTTTT.

The V gene is TRBV7-2, the J gene TRBJ1-5; 8 bases are a match to TRBD1. Trimming removed 7 bases from V and 1 base from J; junction bases left unmatched: 6. Germline V gene data show CDR1 as SGHTA and CDR2 as FQGNSA. The CDR3 has 15 amino acids. The CDR3 DNA is TGTGCCAGCAACCCAGGGGGCAGGAGCAATCAGCCCCAGCATTTT. It translates to CASNPGGRSNQPQHF.

V usage is TRBV6-6 and J usage is TRBJ1-2, with no clear D. V dropped 4 bases and J dropped 4 bases, with 7 bases sitting between them. The CDR3 is 12 residues long. Germline CDR1 MNHNY, CDR2 SVGAGI (reference sequence). The CDR3 loop reads CASSSRSYGYTF. CDR3 in DNA: TGTGCCAGCAGTTCCCGGTCCTATGGCTACACCTTC.

The chain has TRBV7-8 and TRBJ1-1, with 9 bases that match TRBD1. CDR1 is SGHVS and CDR2 is FQNEAQ in the germline V gene. Trimming at V came to 4 bases and at J to 0 bases, leaving 6 bases not matched to a gene. This CDR3 has 16 amino acids. CDR3 nucleotide sequence: TGTGCCAGCAGCTCCGGGACAGGGAAGATGAACACTGAAGCTTTCTTT. Protein product: CASSSGTGKMNTEAFF.

Only a few counts were recorded for this clone. This sequence joins TRBV7-3 and TRBJ1-1; D is uncertain. V shed 5 bases and J shed 1 base, with 11 bases lying between them. Germline lookup yields CDR1 SGHTA and CDR2 FQGTGA. This CDR3 region has 14 residues. The CDR3 is CASSTGGGNTEAFF. The CDR3 DNA is TGTGCCAGCAGCACCGGTGGAGGGAACACTGAAGCTTTCTTT.

This clone was counted a few times. The J gene is TRBJ1-1, the V gene TRBV6-5; D remains unclear. The CDR3 is made up of 13 amino acids. Germline V gene lookup returns CDR1 MNHEY and CDR2 SVGAGI. With 0 bases removed from V and 3 bases from J, the gap between germline ends came to 5 bases. The DNA for the CDR3 is TGTGCCAGCAGTTACTCTCGGGACACTGAAGCTTTCTTT. This translates into CASSYSRDTEAFF.

The gene calls are TRBV18 and TRBJ1-2; D call uncertain. The germline V gene has CDR1 KGHSH and CDR2 LQKENI. V lost 2 bases and J 5 bases, leaving 9 bases between the germline ends. The CDR3 consists of 13 residues. The CDR3 protein is CASSPGLGYGYTF. In nucleotides, the CDR3 is TGTGCCAGCTCACCAGGGCTTGGGTATGGCTACACCTTC.